The 11 T cell receptor beta chains reported below all come from one sample, sequenced in a study of T-cell reconstitution after alpha-beta-depleted transplantation in children. Preparation of the TCRbeta library involved a method that used unique molecular identifiers. TCRdb used MiXCR to reprocess the PCR reads, holding one entry per CDR3 protein. The sample includes around 360,000 distinct CDR3 sequences, about a tenth of them seen just once. The sample consisted of PBMCs from the stem cell graft donor, taken from the stem cell graft. These receptors all stem from a human donor who donated a stem cell graft to a child with acute lymphoblastic leukemia.

The V and J genes are TRBV6-2 or TRBV6-3 and TRBJ2-7; TRBD2 matches at 7 bases. V was pared by 7 bases and J by 1 base, with 7 bases of the junction left unmatched. CDR1 is MNHEY, CDR2 SVGEGT, per germline. CDR3 length equals 14 residues. The CDR3 is CASTQGTISYEQYF. In DNA form, the CDR3 reads TGTGCCAGCACCCAAGGGACTATTTCCTACGAGCAGTACTTC.

This clonotype was counted between two and nine times. This chain joins TRBV9 and TRBJ1-3; no reliable D call. The V end was cut by 5 bases, the J end by 4 bases, with 13 bases between. The CDR3 extends over 14 amino acids. Germline loops: CDR1 SGDLS, CDR2 YYNGEE. The CDR3 spells CASSQWEAGNTIYF. The DNA for the CDR3 is TGTGCCAGCAGTCAATGGGAGGCCGGAAACACCATATATTTT.

The chain links TRBV12-3 or TRBV12-4 to TRBJ2-3, with 13 bases fitting TRBD2. V shed 5 bases and J 5 bases; nucleotides not matched to a gene: 4. The CDR3 runs 15 residues. The chain's CDR3 is CASSGLAGEVDTQYF. In nucleotides, the CDR3 is TGTGCCAGCAGTGGACTAGCGGGAGAGGTAGATACGCAGTATTTT.

The CDR3 region is CSAQSGDYEQYF. The CDR3 bases are TGCAGTGCCCAGTCAGGAGACTACGAGCAGTACTTC. This sequence joins TRBV20-1 and TRBJ2-7, with D hard to call. Germline CDR1 reads DFQATT; CDR2 reads SNEGSKA (reference sequence). CDR3 length equals 12 residues. Trimming stripped 6 bases from V and 3 bases from J, with 12 bases between.

This clonotype has at least ten counts. V gene TRBV6-1 combines with J gene TRBJ2-1; D ambiguous. CDR1 is MNHNS and CDR2 is SASEGT in the germline V gene. The CDR3 sequence is 13 residues long. The ends were cut back, 6 bases at V and 3 bases at J, with 9 bases in the middle. This CDR3 is CASRGPNYNEQFF. CDR3 sequence (DNA): TGTGCCAGCAGAGGACCTAACTACAATGAGCAGTTCTTC.

In its sample, this clonotype was seen a few times. The CDR3 DNA reads as TGTGCCAGCTCACGGCACAGTGGCTACACCTTC. Amino acid sequence: CASSRHSGYTF. This sequence joins TRBV18 and TRBJ1-2; D is unresolved. Germline V gene data show CDR1 as KGHSH and CDR2 as LQKENI. The CDR3 has 11 residues. V was shortened by 4 bases and J by 7 bases, with 7 bases between the two germline ends. Complete variable domain (other parts from reference TRBV18 and TRBJ1-2): NAGVMQNPRHLVRRRGQEARLRCSPMKGHSHVYWYRQLPEEGLKFMVYLQKENIIDESGMPKERFSAEFPKEGPSILRIQQVVRGDSAAYFCASSRHSGYTFGSGTRLTVV.

This clonotype occurred many times. V usage is TRBV9 and J usage is TRBJ1-1; TRBD1 might be the D (6 bases). Germline V lookup: CDR1 SGDLS, CDR2 YYNGEE. CDR3 size: 15 residues. V was trimmed by 0 bases and J by 4 bases, leaving 13 bases between them. The CDR3 DNA reads TGTGCCAGCAGCGTAGGGGGGCAGGCTGGCACTGAAGCTTTCTTT. It is translated as CASSVGGQAGTEAFF.

In its sample, this clonotype was seen a few times. The chain recombines TRBV9 with TRBJ1-2; D gene uncertain. Per germline, CDR1 SGDLS and CDR2 YYNGEE. This CDR3 region has 11 residues. The V and J ends lost 0 bases and 10 bases respectively, with 7 bases between them. The DNA of the CDR3 is TGTGCCAGCAGCGTAGGAATTGTCTACACCTTC. Translating gives CASSVGIVYTF. Filled out from reference TRBV9 and TRBJ1-2, the complete variable domain reads DSGVTQTPKHLITATGQRVTLRCSPRSGDLSVYWYQQSLDQGLQFLIQYYNGEERAKGNILERFSAQQFPDLHSELNLSSLELGDSALYFCASSVGIVYTFGSGTRLTVV.

This clonotype was observed a handful of times. The rearrangement uses TRBV7-9 and TRBJ2-7; tentatively, D is TRBD1 (6 bases). The CDR3 has 14 amino acids. Germline values: CDR1 SEHNR, CDR2 FQNEAQ (reference sequence). V lost 5 bases and J 0 bases, leaving 11 bases between the germline ends. As DNA, the CDR3 is TGTGCCAGCAGCCACAGGGAGAGCTCCTACGAGCAGTACTTC. Translation: CASSHRESSYEQYF. Supplemented by reference TRBV7-9 and TRBJ2-7, the full variable domain reads DTGVSQNPRHKITKRGQNVTFRCDPISEHNRLYWYRQTLGQGPEFLTYFQNEAQLEKSRLLSDRFSAERPKGSFSTLEIQRTEQGDSAMYLCASSHRESSYEQYFGPGTRLTVT.

This clonotype was counted a few times. The rearrangement joins TRBV12-3 or TRBV12-4 to TRBJ1-5, with D possibly being TRBD1 (5 bases). The V end lost 3 bases, the J end lost 3 bases, and 15 bases lay between the germline ends. The CDR3 contains 16 residues. CDR3 protein: CASSFSQGRNNQPQHF. The CDR3 nucleotides are TGTGCCAGCAGTTTTTCCCAGGGACGGAACAATCAGCCCCAGCATTTT.

This clonotype showed up many times. This chain connects TRBV9 to TRBJ2-1; TRBD1 matches at 7 bases. CDR1 and CDR2 from the germline V gene are SGDLS and YYNGEE. With V trimmed by 3 bases and J by 7 bases, 7 bases remained unmatched. The CDR3 contains 14 residues. In DNA, the CDR3 is TGTGCCAGCAGCGATCTGACAGGGCGGAATGAGCAGTTCTTC. Protein product: CASSDLTGRNEQFF.